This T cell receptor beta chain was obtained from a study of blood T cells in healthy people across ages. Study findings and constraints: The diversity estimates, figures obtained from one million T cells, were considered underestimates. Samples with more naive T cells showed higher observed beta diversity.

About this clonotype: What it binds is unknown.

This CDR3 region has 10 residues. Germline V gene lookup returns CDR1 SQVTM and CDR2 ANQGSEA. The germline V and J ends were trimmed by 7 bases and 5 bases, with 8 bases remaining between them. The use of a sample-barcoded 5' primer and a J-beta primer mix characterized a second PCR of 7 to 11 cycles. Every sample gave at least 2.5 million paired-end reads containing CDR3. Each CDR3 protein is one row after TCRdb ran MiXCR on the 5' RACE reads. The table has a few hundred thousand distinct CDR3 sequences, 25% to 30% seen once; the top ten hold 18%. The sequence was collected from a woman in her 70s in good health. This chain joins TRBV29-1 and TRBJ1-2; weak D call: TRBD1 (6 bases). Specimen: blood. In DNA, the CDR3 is TGCAGCGCACAGGGTTATGGCTACACCTTC. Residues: CSAQGYGYTF.